One and the same sample provided the 9 T cell receptor beta chains below, sequenced in a study of post-analysis software for immune sequencing data. Study observations and caveats: With TRBV5-6, TRBV5-1 and TRBV20-1 included, 5 or 6 TRBV segments were more frequent in patients than in controls.

These receptors have no identified antigens. The TCR beta cDNA libraries carried unique molecular identifiers. TCRdb passed the PCR reads through MiXCR, listing each CDR3 protein once. The table records approximately 730,000 distinct CDR3 sequences, 46% of them present only once. The specimen was blood. These receptors were collected from a girl aged 10-17 years with multiple sclerosis.

The sample holds one count of this clonotype. The J gene is TRBJ2-1, the V gene TRBV7-8; 9 nucleotides align to TRBD2. This CDR3 is 16 amino acids long. CDR1 and CDR2 (germline): SGHVS, FQNEAQ. V trimming: 2 bases; J trimming: 4 bases; junction bases outside the gene matches: 6. In DNA form, the CDR3 reads TGTGCCAGCAGCTTATTCGGGACTAGCACATACAATGAGCAGTTCTTC. This translates into CASSLFGTSTYNEQFF.

The chain is built from TRBV5-4 and TRBJ2-1, with unresolved D. Deletions cut 6 bases from V and 5 bases from J, with 9 bases between. Germline V CDR1 and CDR2: SGHNT, YYREEE (reference sequence). This CDR3 contains 12 residues. CDR3 DNA sequence: TGTGCCAGCATAGGCCGGGACAATGAGCAGTTCTTC. The encoded protein is CASIGRDNEQFF.

This clonotype was detected a few times. The chain couples TRBV9 to TRBJ2-3, with D perhaps given as TRBD1 or TRBD2 (5 bases each). Trimming removed 4 bases from V and 1 base from J, with 19 bases in between. The CDR3 extends over 17 amino acids. The germline V gene encodes CDR1 SGDLS and CDR2 YYNGEE. CDR3 coding DNA: TGTGCCAGCAGCCCCCGGGACGGTCAGAGAGGCACAGATACGCAGTATTTT. This sequence encodes CASSPRDGQRGTDTQYF.

The chain carries TRBV9 and TRBJ2-3; perhaps TRBD1 as D (7 bases). This CDR3 spans 15 amino acids. Germline V gives CDR1 SGDLS, CDR2 YYNGEE. Trimming removed 3 bases at V and 2 bases at J, with 13 bases between. This CDR3 is CASSARQGLTDTQYF. In DNA, the CDR3 is TGTGCCAGCAGCGCCCGACAGGGACTCACAGATACGCAGTATTTT.

The gene calls are TRBV7-2 and TRBJ2-1, with D perhaps matching TRBD1 (6 bases). Trimming removed 1 base from V and 13 bases from J, with 14 bases in between. Germline V gene data show CDR1 as SGHTA and CDR2 as FQGNSA. There are 13 residues in the CDR3. This CDR3 is CASSLVDSQNQFF. For the CDR3, the DNA is TGTGCCAGCAGCTTAGTGGACAGTCAGAATCAGTTCTTC.

The V gene is TRBV5-5, the J gene TRBJ2-1; a possible D gene is TRBD2 (5 bases). Germline CDR1 and CDR2: SGHKS and YYEKEE (reference sequence). Trimming took 1 base from V and 0 from J, leaving 8 bases between them. This CDR3 comprises 15 residues. This chain's CDR3 is CASSLWESSYNEQFF. CDR3 bases: TGTGCCAGCAGCTTGTGGGAGAGCTCCTACAATGAGCAGTTCTTC.

The rearrangement joins TRBV7-6 to TRBJ2-1; 9 bases agree with TRBD1. The J segment lost 13 bases and the V segment lost 2 bases, leaving 6 bases of the junction unmatched. CDR1 and CDR2 from the germline V gene are SGHVS and FNYEAQ. There are 13 residues in the CDR3. This CDR3 is CASSLLGQGYQFF. CDR3 coding DNA: TGTGCCAGCAGCTTATTAGGACAGGGGTATCAGTTCTTC. Together with reference TRBV7-6 and TRBJ2-1, the CDR3 gives the full variable domain: GAGVSQSPRYKVTKRGQDVALRCDPISGHVSLYWYRQALGQGPEFLTYFNYEAQQDKSGLPNDRFSAERPEGSISTLTIQRTEQRDSAMYRCASSLLGQGYQFFGPGTRLTVL.

The sample holds a few counts of this clonotype. The gene calls are TRBV7-9 and TRBJ2-1, with D possibly being TRBD1 or TRBD2 (5 bases each). The germline CDR1 and CDR2 sequences are SEHNR and FQNEAQ (reference sequence). The CDR3 extends over 15 amino acids. V lost 5 bases and J lost 7, with 18 bases in between. CDR3 coding DNA: TGTGCCAGCAGCCCACGGGACCCGCCGTCGAATGAGCAGTTCTTC. It codes for CASSPRDPPSNEQFF.

The chain recombines TRBV6-1 with TRBJ1-4; 7 bases are a match to TRBD1. This CDR3 has 14 residues. The junction had 7 bases not matched to a gene; V was cut back by 4 bases and J by 8 bases. Germline loops: CDR1 MNHNS, CDR2 SASEGT. The CDR3 region is CASSARWDSEKLFF. The DNA for the CDR3 is TGTGCCAGCAGTGCCCGCTGGGACAGCGAAAAACTGTTTTTT.